Shown below are 2 T cell receptor beta chains from a single sample sequenced in a study of blood T cell repertoires in COVID-19. Assay used: immunoSEQ multiplex PCR; TCRdb lists only in-frame clones, some missing. The sample comprises about 65,000 clones, roughly 92% of which are singletons, and about 3% rests with the top ten. Sequenced input: peripheral blood. All receptors derive from a man in his 70s with active COVID-19.

This chain uses TRBV28 with TRBJ2-2, with D maybe TRBD1 (6 bases). V lost 4 bases, J lost 1 base, and 13 bases lay in between. This CDR3 comprises 16 residues. The germline V gene encodes CDR1 MDHEN and CDR2 SYDVKM. CDR3 sequence reads: CASSSPGTKNTGELFF. For the CDR3, the DNA is TGTGCCAGCAGTTCCCCCGGGACAAAGAACACCGGGGAGCTGTTTTTT.

This rearrangement joins TRBV12-5 to TRBJ2-3, with 12 bases fitting TRBD2. This CDR3 spans 13 amino acids. V gave up 5 bases and J gave up 13 bases; unmatched junction bases: 7. CDR1 and CDR2 (germline): LGHNT, FRNRAP. The CDR3 DNA sequence: TGTGCTAGTGGTGCCGTGCTAGCGGGGGGGGAGTATTTT. Translation: CASGAVLAGGEYF. The full variable domain, rest sourced from reference TRBV12-5 and TRBJ2-3, is DARVTQTPRHKVTEMGQEVTMRCQPILGHNTVFWYRQTMMQGLELLAYFRNRAPLDDSGMPKDRFSAEMPDATLATLKIQPSEPRDSAVYFCASGAVLAGGEYFGPGTRLTVL.